The T cell receptor (beta chain) described here comes from a study of cytomegalovirus exposure and HLA in healthy donors. The study's findings and limits: An analysis done earlier found most TCR beta V segments productive about 90% or about 30% of the time. The study listed under 200 cytomegalovirus-associated TCR beta chains.

Vbeta (60) and Jbeta (13) primers were used in the PCR. As originally analysed: A later analysis counted approximately 88 million unique TCR beta chains, 10 million to 12 million shared. The repertoire was sequenced with immunoSEQ multiplex PCR; TCRdb's copy has only in-frame clones and lacks some. V and J calls and clone size are given by that table; D and trimming were obtained from the DNA. There are some 77,000 clones in the sample; approximately 80% occur only once, and around 25% lies in the top ten. This clone turned up a few times. Its antigen is currently unknown. V was cut by 6 bases and J by 0 bases, with 14 bases left in between. The CDR3 runs 15 residues. CDR1 and CDR2 from the germline V gene are GTSNPN and SVGIG (reference sequence).

The receptor's source is a woman aged 45-60 years in good health and CMV-seropositive. Source material: PBMCs. V usage is TRBV30 and J usage is TRBJ2-2; D might be TRBD2 (7 bases). The CDR3 reads CACNPGGPNTGELFF. The CDR3 nucleotides read TGTGCCTGTAACCCCGGGGGGCCGAACACCGGGGAGCTGTTTTTT.